The 10 T cell receptor beta chains below come from one sample, sequenced in a study of post-analysis software for immune sequencing data. Study results and limitations: With TRBV5-6, TRBV5-1 and TRBV20-1 included, about five TRBV segments were more frequent in patients than in controls.

The TCR beta cDNA libraries contained unique molecular identifiers. TCRdb reanalysed the PCR reads using MiXCR and keeps one entry per CDR3 protein. The sample includes hundreds of thousands of distinct CDR3 sequences, roughly 45% seen only once; the top ten take roughly 12%. The antigens these receptors bind are not known. Sequenced sample: blood. The receptor set was obtained from a girl between 5 and 17 years old with multiple sclerosis.

By share, this clonotype counts as medium-sized. This chain uses TRBV12-3 or TRBV12-4 with TRBJ2-3; TRBD2 matches 8 bases. V shed 6 bases, J shed 4 bases, and the junction held 9 bases outside the gene matches. The CDR3 covers 15 residues. CDR3 in DNA: TGTGCCAGCAGCCCCGGAGCGGGAGAATCAGATACGCAGTATTTT. Translation gives CASSPGAGESDTQYF.

The V call is TRBV5-1, the J call TRBJ2-7; 7 nucleotides agree with TRBD2. Unmatched junction bases numbered 7, after V lost 0 bases and J lost 4 bases. The CDR3 has 15 residues. Per the germline V gene, CDR1 is SGHRS and CDR2 is YFSETQ. The DNA for the CDR3 is TGCGCCAGCAGCTTGGCGCCAGCGGGACTATACGAGCAGTACTTC. Translation: CASSLAPAGLYEQYF.

The rearrangement links TRBV12-3 or TRBV12-4 to TRBJ2-1; D not resolved. The CDR3 runs to 15 residues. Trimming pared 1 base from V and 0 bases from J, leaving 7 bases between. CDR3 sequence: CASSLVVASYNEQFF. The CDR3 bases are TGTGCCAGCAGTTTAGTGGTAGCCTCCTACAATGAGCAGTTCTTC.

The CDR3 reads CATSDFSSRRDTQYF. The DNA of the CDR3 is TGTGCCACCAGTGATTTCTCGAGCCGGAGAGATACGCAGTATTTT. The V gene is TRBV24-1, the J gene TRBJ2-3; the D is unclear. This CDR3 is 15 amino acids long. V lost 1 base to trimming and J lost 5 bases, with 12 bases between them. CDR1 is KGHDR and CDR2 is SFDVKD in the germline V gene.

This clonotype was observed a handful of times. This chain connects TRBV10-3 to TRBJ2-5; 8 bases align to TRBD1. The CDR3 loop spans 13 amino acids. The germline gives CDR1 ENHRY, CDR2 SYGVKD. The J segment lost 3 bases and the V segment lost 8 bases, leaving 5 bases of the junction unmatched. The CDR3 loop reads CAIGETGEETQYF. The CDR3 DNA follows: TGTGCCATCGGCGAGACAGGGGAAGAGACCCAGTACTTC.

The chain combines TRBV5-1 with TRBJ2-7; 7 bases match TRBD1. This CDR3 comprises 14 residues. CDR1 SGHRS and CDR2 YFSETQ come from the germline V gene. V dropped 2 bases and J dropped 2; count of bases not matched to a gene: 4. In DNA form, the CDR3 reads TGCGCCAGCAGCTTCCGACAGGGCCCCTACGAGCAGTACTTC. Its protein product is CASSFRQGPYEQYF.

The rearrangement links TRBV30 to TRBJ2-7; 8 bases fit TRBD1. The CDR3 spans 14 residues. V dropped 4 bases and J dropped 3; count of bases not matched to a gene: 8. Germline-derived CDR1 and CDR2 are GTSNPN and SVGIG (reference sequence). In DNA, the CDR3 is TGTGCCTGGAATACCGGGACAGGAGACTACGAGCAGTACTTC. Its protein product is CAWNTGTGDYEQYF.

This clonotype has a handful of counts. The J gene is TRBJ2-5, the V gene TRBV12-3 or TRBV12-4; D possibly uses TRBD1 or TRBD2 (5 bases each). The CDR3 length is 14 residues. The V end lost 4 bases, the J end lost 3 bases, and 12 bases lay between the germline ends. CDR3 residues: CASSWGKEKETQYF. The CDR3 coding sequence is TGTGCCAGCAGTTGGGGGAAGGAGAAAGAGACCCAGTACTTC.

This chain connects TRBV7-9 to TRBJ2-2; D tentatively reads TRBD1 or TRBD2 (5 bases each). The germline V and J ends were trimmed by 7 bases and 0 bases, with 12 bases remaining between them. The CDR3 is made up of 15 amino acids. Germline V gives CDR1 SEHNR, CDR2 FQNEAQ (reference sequence). CDR3 sequence: CASNRDAANTGELFF. The DNA of the CDR3 is TGTGCCAGCAACCGGGACGCCGCGAACACCGGGGAGCTGTTTTTT.

This clonotype was counted a few times. V is TRBV7-9 and J is TRBJ2-1, with D possibly matching TRBD2 (5 bases). Germline CDR1 SEHNR, CDR2 FQNEAQ (reference sequence). V was clipped by 4 bases and J by 6 bases, with 19 bases between them. The CDR3 spans 16 residues. The CDR3 loop is CASSSSRGRVRNEQFF. The CDR3 DNA reads TGTGCCAGCAGCTCCAGCCGGGGTCGGGTTCGCAATGAGCAGTTCTTC.